The 10 T cell receptor beta chains given below trace back to one sample, sequenced in a study of CD8 T cells in Susac syndrome. The RNA, roughly 0.5 to 1 ug, was put through reverse transcription using random hexamers. TCRdb reanalysed the immunoSEQ multiplex PCR reads using MiXCR and keeps one entry per CDR3 protein. Of about 130,000 distinct CDR3 sequences listed, about 94% were seen once; the top ten hold around 0.13%. The sequencing sample was made of CD4+ T cells from PBMCs. These receptors originate from a human donor with multiple sclerosis.

This clonotype has a single count. The V and J genes are TRBV9 and TRBJ1-2; 8 positions agree with TRBD1. The V gene end was trimmed by 0 bases and the J gene end by 2 bases; junction bases not matched to a gene: 3. From germline, CDR1 is SGDLS and CDR2 YYNGEE. CDR3 length: 15 amino acids. The CDR3 region is CASSVEAGGNYGYTF. The CDR3 DNA follows: TGTGCCAGCAGCGTAGAGGCAGGGGGCAACTATGGCTACACCTTC.

This clonotype was recorded only once. The genes are TRBV7-2 and TRBJ2-7; 9 bases are a match to TRBD2. CDR1 and CDR2 from the germline V gene are SGHTA and FQGNSA. Trimming at V came to 3 bases and at J to 4 bases, leaving 4 bases not matched to a gene. There are 14 residues in the CDR3. CDR3 region: CASSLSGGLYEQYF. The CDR3 nucleotides are TGTGCCAGCAGCTTGAGCGGGGGGCTTTACGAGCAGTACTTC.

The chain combines TRBV5-1 with TRBJ2-7; TRBD1 matches at 7 bases. The CDR3 spans 15 residues. Trimming cost V 0 bases and J 5 bases; bases outside gene matches: 8. Germline V gene data show CDR1 as SGHRS and CDR2 as YFSETQ. In DNA form, the CDR3 reads TGCGCCAGCAGCTTGGGACAGGGCCTGGCTAACGAGCAGTACTTC. This encodes CASSLGQGLANEQYF.

This sequence joins TRBV7-8 and TRBJ2-3; tentatively, D is TRBD1 (6 bases). This CDR3 comprises 16 residues. Deletions cut 5 bases from V and 2 bases from J, with 17 bases between. In germline, CDR1 is SGHVS, CDR2 FQNEAQ. The CDR3 loop reads CASSPLQGRYTDTQYF. The CDR3 DNA sequence: TGTGCCAGCAGCCCCCTACAGGGAAGGTACACAGATACGCAGTATTTT. The full variable domain, completed using reference TRBV7-8 and TRBJ2-3, is GAGVSQSPRYKVAKRGQDVALRCDPISGHVSLFWYQQALGQGPEFLTYFQNEAQLDKSGLPSDRFFAERPEGSVSTLKIQRTQQEDSAVYLCASSPLQGRYTDTQYFGPGTRLTVL.

V is TRBV5-1 and J is TRBJ1-2; D gene ambiguous. The CDR3 contains 17 residues. V shed 2 bases and J shed 0 bases, with 17 bases lying between them. CDR1 is SGHRS and CDR2 is YFSETQ in the germline V gene. CDR3 in amino acids: CASSFSSGRTSNYGYTF. As DNA, the CDR3 is TGCGCCAGCAGCTTTTCCTCGGGCAGGACGTCTAACTATGGCTACACCTTC.

This clonotype occurred once. This chain connects TRBV18 to TRBJ2-2, with a weak D call TRBD2 (6 bases). This CDR3 has 15 amino acids. Germline V CDR1 and CDR2: KGHSH, LQKENI. V was pared by 3 bases and J by 1 base, with 9 bases between. The CDR3 DNA is TGTGCCAGCTCACCCGGGACTCTGAACACCGGGGAGCTGTTTTTT. Residues: CASSPGTLNTGELFF.

This clonotype was recorded only once. The chain has TRBV4-2 and TRBJ1-2, with D possibly matching TRBD1 (6 bases). The V and J ends lost 0 bases and 4 bases respectively, with 12 bases between them. CDR3 length: 15 amino acids. CDR1 LGHNA and CDR2 YNFKEQ come from the germline V gene. CDR3: CASSQDSWTVYGYTF. CDR3 nucleotides: TGTGCCAGCAGCCAAGATAGTTGGACAGTCTATGGCTACACCTTC.

This clonotype was found once. The rearrangement joins TRBV12-3 or TRBV12-4 to TRBJ2-1; D unresolved. The CDR3 runs 17 residues. V was trimmed by 2 bases and J by 3 bases, leaving 17 bases between them. CDR3 DNA: TGTGCCAGCAGTTTAAACCCCTCAGGCACCCTCTACAATGAGCAGTTCTTC. This encodes CASSLNPSGTLYNEQFF.

The chain employs TRBV29-1 and TRBJ2-1; D could derive from TRBD1 or TRBD2 (5 bases each). Trimming took off 6 bases at V and 10 bases at J, with 13 bases between the two ends. The germline gives CDR1 SQVTM, CDR2 ANQGSEA. The CDR3 is 11 residues long. The CDR3 DNA sequence: TGCAGCGTGTCCAGGGACGGGGAGCAGTTCTTC. It encodes CSVSRDGEQFF.

This chain links TRBV12-3 or TRBV12-4 with TRBJ2-1; 10 bases fit TRBD1. The junction had 9 bases not matched to a gene; V was cut back by 0 bases and J by 10 bases. The CDR3 is 16 residues long. The DNA for the CDR3 is TGTGCCAGCAGTTTAGCTGGGGGACAGGGGTCCCAGGAGCAGTTCTTC. It specifies CASSLAGGQGSQEQFF.